This T cell receptor (beta chain) was sequenced in a study of identical twins. TCRdb passed the 5' RACE reads through MiXCR, listing each CDR3 protein once. The table shows 1.5 million to 2 million distinct CDR3 sequences, with 32% occurring only once. V gave up 7 bases and J gave up 13 bases, with 17 bases separating them. The CDR3 has 12 residues. Each donor (without exception) was a healthy Caucasian. This clonotype was seen many times. The V gene is TRBV12-3 or TRBV12-4, the J gene TRBJ2-4; a weak D match, TRBD2 (5 bases). The origin of this receptor is a newborn girl in good health. The material sequenced was cord blood. Written as DNA, the CDR3 is TGTGCCAGCACCACGAGAGGGTCTCTCCAGTACTTC. Translating it yields CASTTRGSLQYF.